Presented here are 29 T cell receptor beta chains from one specimen sequenced in a study of tumor-infiltrating lymphocytes in primary liver carcinoma. Out of unsorted whole blood came the blood RNA, and germline DNA was extracted as well. Starting from 500 ng of total RNA, TCR beta cDNA was produced with a primer in the constant region. Employing slightly modified ARM-PCR, three nested multiplex PCR rounds were run, and these gave rise to the TCR beta libraries. The first two PCR rounds, roughly 9 cycles each, used TRBV1-TRBV30 forward primers and a C-beta reverse primer. TCRdb analysed the multiplex PCR reads with MiXCR anew, one entry per CDR3 protein. The top ten hold roughly 6.5% of the sample, which has 330,000 or so distinct CDR3 sequences, about 65% seen once. Sequencing input: peripheral blood. The source of these receptors is a man aged 35 to 55 with primary liver carcinoma and hepatitis B virus infection.

The chain has TRBV5-1 and TRBJ2-6, with 9 positions matching TRBD2. J gave up 0 bases and V 2 bases, and 6 bases lay outside the gene matches. Germline lookup yields CDR1 SGHRS and CDR2 YFSETQ. The CDR3 extends over 18 amino acids. The CDR3 DNA reads as TGCGCCAGCAGCTTCGGACTAGCGTCAAGCTCTGGGGCCAACGTCCTGACTTTC. It encodes CASSFGLASSSGANVLTF. The full variable domain, its missing parts supplied by reference TRBV5-1 and TRBJ2-6, is KAGVTQTPRYLIKTRGQQVTLSCSPISGHRSVSWYQQTPGQGLQFLFEYFSETQRNKGNFPGRFSGRQFSNSRSEMNVSTLELGDSALYLCASSFGLASSSGANVLTFGAGSRLTVL.

A remark on this clonotype: No conserved phenylalanine or tryptophan is present at the end of the CDR3, so a read error is the likely explanation. The chain links TRBV12-3 or TRBV12-4 to TRBJ2-1, with no clear D. The CDR3 covers 13 residues. As DNA, the CDR3 is TGCGCCAGCAGCCTAGGCGAGGAAAATGAGCAGTTCTTA. It yields the protein CASSLGEENEQFL.

This clonotype occurred a few times. The chain has TRBV28 and TRBJ1-5; D is unclear. Germline values: CDR1 MDHEN, CDR2 SYDVKM. V dropped 7 bases and J dropped 4 bases, with 11 bases sitting between them. The CDR3 totals 13 residues. For the CDR3, the DNA is TGTGCCAGCACGGTCGTCAGGAATCAGCCCCAGCATTTT. It is translated as CASTVVRNQPQHF.

Details on this clonotype: Since a much larger clone is just one base distant, this may be a read error. V is TRBV6-6 and J is TRBJ2-7; TRBD2 aligns across 8 bases. Germline-derived CDR1 and CDR2 are MNHNY and SVGAGI (reference sequence). The CDR3 length is 15 residues. For the CDR3, the DNA is TGTGCCAACAGTTACTTAGGTGGGACTAGCTACGAGCAGTACTTC. Amino acids: CANSYLGGTSYEQYF.

Turning to this clonotype: The junction departs from germline at one end; a sequencing error may be responsible. This sequence joins TRBV7-9 and TRBJ1-1; D remains ambiguous. CDR1 and CDR2 (germline): SEHNR, FQNEAQ (reference sequence). CDR3 length equals 13 residues. CDR3 region: CASSPIGGTEASF. DNA of the CDR3: TGTGCCAGCAGTCCGATAGGTGGTACTGAAGCTTCCTTT. Full variable domain (missing parts from reference TRBV7-9 and TRBJ1-1): DTGVSQNPRHKITKRGQNVTFRCDPISEHNRLYWYRQTLGQGPEFLTYFQNEAQLEKSRLLSDRFSAERPKGSFSTLEIQRTEQGDSAMYLCASSPIGGTEASFGQGTRLTVV.

Of note for this clonotype: One junction end disagrees with the germline gene, perhaps due to a read error. The V gene is TRBV4-1, the J gene TRBJ2-3; D possibly corresponds to TRBD1 (6 bases). Germline V CDR1 and CDR2: MGHRA, YSYEKL. The CDR3 covers 17 residues. The CDR3 DNA reads TGTGTCAGCAGCTACTACCCGACAGGCCGGAGCACAGATACGCAGTATTTT. Its translation: CVSSYYPTGRSTDTQYF.

As concerns this clonotype: A much larger clonotype is one base distant, so this may be a read error. V usage is TRBV29-1 and J usage is TRBJ2-2, with 10 bases identical to TRBD2. This CDR3 comprises 15 residues. Germline V CDR1 and CDR2: SQVTM, ANQGSEA. V was pared by 6 bases and J by 3 bases, with 7 bases of the junction left unmatched. The CDR3 DNA is TGCAGCGTGCAGGGACTAGCGCCGGACACCGGGGAGCTGTTTTTT. Amino acids: CSVQGLAPDTGELFF.

The J gene is TRBJ2-7, the V gene TRBV6-5; 8 bases are a match to TRBD2. There are 17 residues in the CDR3. V lost 2 bases and J lost 3; bases outside the gene matches: 12. Germline V gene lookup returns CDR1 MNHEY and CDR2 SVGAGI. CDR3: CASSYRSSGTNFYEQYF. CDR3 in DNA: TGTGCCAGCAGTTACCGGAGTAGCGGGACCAACTTCTACGAGCAGTACTTC.

At least ten counts were recorded for this clonotype. The CDR3 region is CASSYNGESYEQYF. CDR3 nucleotides: TGTGCCAGCAGTTATAATGGGGAATCCTACGAGCAGTACTTC. This chain links TRBV6-6 with TRBJ2-7; the D is unclear. In germline, CDR1 is MNHNY, CDR2 SVGAGI (reference sequence). Trimming took 3 bases from V and 1 from J, leaving 10 bases between them. CDR3 length: 14 residues.

Points on this clonotype: A much larger clone lies a single base off, so this may be a read error. The rearrangement links TRBV4-2 to TRBJ1-2; TRBD1 matches at 8 bases. The germline V gene has CDR1 LGHNA and CDR2 YNFKEQ. CDR3 length equals 15 residues. The CDR3 is CASSQDSGGGYDYTF. Here the CDR3 DNA reads TGTGCCAGCAGCCAAGATTCAGGGGGCGGGTATGACTACACCTTC.

CDR3 sequence: CASSPTAAQGVSGETQYF. The CDR3 DNA follows: TGCGCCAGCAGCCCCACAGCAGCCCAGGGGGTCTCGGGAGAGACCCAGTACTTC. J is TRBJ2-5 and V is TRBV4-1, with 7 bases lining up with TRBD1. The CDR3 has 18 amino acids. Unmatched junction bases numbered 18, after V lost 4 bases and J lost 4 bases. Germline CDR1 reads MGHRA; CDR2 reads YSYEKL.

For this clonotype: A much larger clone sits a single nucleotide away, making a read error possible. The V gene is TRBV10-3, the J gene TRBJ2-3; D is unresolved. Trimming shortened V by 8 bases and J by 6 bases, and 18 bases separated the two germline ends. The CDR3 is 14 amino acids. The germline V gene has CDR1 ENHRY and CDR2 SYGVKD. CDR3 DNA sequence: TGTGCCATCTGGCCTGGAATAGCAAGTGATACGCAGTATTTT. The encoded protein is CAIWPGIASDTQYF.

Only one count was recorded for this clonotype. Sequence at one end of the junction differs from germline and may be a read error. This chain links TRBV4-1 with TRBJ2-1; 8 bases are shared with TRBD2. The V gene's germline CDR1 is MGHRA and CDR2 YSYEKL. The CDR3 loop spans 16 amino acids. The CDR3 DNA reads TGCGCCAGCAGCCCCGTCGGGAGGGGACAATACAGTGAGCAGTTCTTC. Translating gives CASSPVGRGQYSEQFF.

With regard to this clonotype: Just one base apart from a much larger clone, this may be a read error. This chain links TRBV6-5 with TRBJ2-7; 12 nucleotides match TRBD2. CDR3 length: 18 residues. CDR1 MNHEY and CDR2 SVGAGI come from the germline V gene. V trimming: 6 bases; J trimming: 5 bases; junction bases outside the gene matches: 17. The CDR3 protein is CASSREAILAGGFHEQYF. CDR3 DNA sequence: TGTGCCAGCAGCAGGGAGGCTATCCTAGCGGGAGGGTTCCACGAGCAGTACTTC.

This clonotype was recorded at least ten times. The chain links TRBV6-2 or TRBV6-3 to TRBJ2-2; tentative D call: TRBD2 (6 bases). Germline V lookup: CDR1 MNHEY, CDR2 SVGEGT. Trimming removed 5 bases at V and 1 base at J, with 14 bases between. The CDR3 is 16 residues long. CDR3 loop: CASSRTGTENTGELFF. CDR3 bases: TGTGCCAGCAGTAGGACCGGGACTGAGAACACCGGGGAGCTGTTTTTT.

This clonotype showed up just a few times. The chain uses TRBV28 and TRBJ2-5; 9 bases are shared with TRBD2. The CDR3 consists of 15 residues. J was trimmed by 6 bases and V by 0 bases; bases with no gene match: 5. Germline-derived CDR1 and CDR2 are MDHEN and SYDVKM. The CDR3 region is CASSLWASGMKTQYF. The CDR3 region has the DNA TGTGCCAGCAGTTTATGGGCTAGCGGGATGAAGACCCAGTACTTC.

Points on this clonotype: A read error is possible here, since a much larger clone lies one base away. The genes are TRBV7-9 and TRBJ2-6; TRBD1 is a possible D gene (5 bases). The CDR3 is 16 residues long. V lost 1 base, J lost 8 bases, and 15 bases lay in between. Germline loops: CDR1 SEHNR, CDR2 FQNEAQ (reference sequence). In DNA, the CDR3 is TGTGCCAGCAGCTTAGGGAGCCTGGCAGGGACCAACGTCCTGACTTTC. Protein product: CASSLGSLAGTNVLTF.

About this clonotype itself: One end of the junction varies from germline; a read error may be responsible. V gene TRBV11-2 combines with J gene TRBJ1-2; D ambiguous. From germline, CDR1 is SGHAT and CDR2 FQNNGV. This CDR3 is 14 amino acids long. The CDR3 loop is CVSSLAGFVYGYTF. DNA for the CDR3: TGTGTCAGCAGCCTCGCTGGGTTCGTCTATGGCTACACCTTC.

Concerning this clonotype itself: A much more abundant neighbour one base away suggests this may be a read error. The CDR3 does not close with the conserved phenylalanine or tryptophan, likely indicating a read error. This chain connects TRBV10-3 to TRBJ1-6; 8 nucleotides line up with TRBD1. This CDR3 is built from 14 residues. CDR1 is ENHRY, CDR2 SYGVKD, per germline. V trimming: 5 bases; J trimming: 7 bases; junction bases outside the gene matches: 4. Here the CDR3 reads CAISPGQGNSPLHL. CDR3 coding DNA: TGTGCCATCAGTCCCGGACAGGGCAATTCACCCCTCCACCTT.

The V call is TRBV5-4, the J call TRBJ2-2; D is perhaps TRBD1 (6 bases). Trimming left V 0 bases short and J 2 bases short, with 8 bases between. The CDR3 spans 15 residues. CDR1 and CDR2 (germline): SGHNT, YYREEE (reference sequence). CDR3 coding DNA: TGTGCCAGCAGCTTGGACAGGGCTAACACCGGGGAGCTGTTTTTT. Protein sequence: CASSLDRANTGELFF.

The chain is built from TRBV6-2 or TRBV6-3 and TRBJ1-1; D may be TRBD1 (5 bases). Trimming pared 4 bases from V and 7 bases from J, leaving 22 bases between. Germline-derived CDR1 and CDR2 are MNHEY and SVGEGT. The CDR3 runs to 16 residues. CDR3 amino acids: CASSLGKGRSKHEAFF. The CDR3 DNA reads as TGTGCCAGCAGTTTAGGAAAGGGACGTAGCAAGCATGAAGCTTTCTTT.

About this clonotype itself: At one end the junction does not follow the germline gene, possibly because of a read error. The chain couples TRBV11-2 to TRBJ2-3; possibly TRBD1 or TRBD2 for D (5 bases each). The CDR3 loop spans 17 amino acids. From germline, CDR1 is SGHAT and CDR2 FQNNGV. The CDR3 DNA reads as TGTGCCATCAGCTCCCAGGTGGGGGTTGAGGTGACAGATACGCAGTATTTT. This codes for CAISSQVGVEVTDTQYF.

The chain joins TRBV12-3 or TRBV12-4 to TRBJ2-7; D is unresolved. The CDR3 consists of 14 residues. Between the trimmed V and J ends, which lost 5 bases and 6 bases, there was a span of 17 bases. As DNA, the CDR3 is TGTGCCAGCAGTCTTCCAGGTAGGCTCGGCGAGCAGTACTTC. Its translation: CASSLPGRLGEQYF.

As regards this clonotype: A much larger clonotype is one base distant, so this may be a read error. V is TRBV6-1 and J is TRBJ1-2; D unclear. This CDR3 comprises 15 residues. The germline CDR1 and CDR2 sequences are MNHNS and SASEGT. This chain's CDR3 is CATSDPARSNYGYTF. For the CDR3, the DNA is TGTGCCACCAGTGATCCGGCACGGTCTAACTATGGCTACACCTTC.

About this clonotype: One end of the junction does not line up with germline, which may come from a read error. The chain has TRBV4-3 and TRBJ2-7; 7 bases map to TRBD1. The DNA end is a closer match to TRBJ2-1, so the J assignment may be wrong. Germline CDR1 LGHNA, CDR2 YSLEER. The CDR3 contains 16 residues. CDR3: CASSQGLPGGGLEQFF. The CDR3 region has the DNA TGCGCCAGCAGTCAAGGCCTGCCAGGGGGTGGTCTCGAGCAGTTCTTC.

As regards this clonotype: The CDR3 ends on some other residue instead of the conserved phenylalanine or tryptophan, so this is likely a read error. The chain combines TRBV30 with TRBJ2-1, with 7 bases that match TRBD2. Trimming removed 2 bases from V and 5 bases from J; junction bases left unmatched: 3. The CDR3 runs to 13 residues. Germline loops: CDR1 GTSNPN, CDR2 SVGIG (reference sequence). The CDR3 region is CAWSPSGNNEQFI. The CDR3 DNA sequence: TGTGCCTGGAGTCCCAGCGGGAACAATGAGCAGTTCATC.

This clonotype was recorded many times. This chain links TRBV6-1 with TRBJ1-5; no firm D call. The CDR3 runs to 15 residues. The germline V gene encodes CDR1 MNHNS and CDR2 SASEGT. Trimming pared 0 bases from V and 6 bases from J, leaving 12 bases between. The CDR3 DNA follows: TGTGCCAGCAGTGAAGCGGGTAGGGTTGGTCAGCCCCAGCATTTT. Its protein is CASSEAGRVGQPQHF.

The V and J genes are TRBV5-6 and TRBJ2-7; D is possibly TRBD2 (5 bases). V was clipped by 4 bases and J by 3 bases, with 17 bases between them. CDR3 length equals 15 residues. The germline CDR1 and CDR2 sequences are SGHDT and YYEEEE. CDR3 in DNA: TGTGCCAGCAGCCGAGGGTCCGGAAACGACTACGAGCAGTACTTC. Protein product: CASSRGSGNDYEQYF.

The V and J genes are TRBV6-2 or TRBV6-3 and TRBJ2-7; D uncertain. There are 15 residues in the CDR3. V dropped 6 bases and J dropped 2 bases, with 17 bases sitting between them. Germline V CDR1 and CDR2: MNHEY, SVGEGT. The CDR3 nucleotides read TGTGCCAGCAGAAGGGTCTGGGCTGCAACCTACGAGCAGTACTTC. As protein: CASRRVWAATYEQYF.